This T cell receptor beta chain was profiled in a study of shared clonotypes between healthy human individuals. Study results and limitations: The represented genetic and exposure-history diversity was limited by the small number of donors.

Every immunoSEQ plate was one replicate of a subset's evenly spread DNA. It was roughly 0.3 ug DNA, about 30,000 T cell genomes, that went into each replicate PCR of unsorted PBMC. The repertoire was sequenced with immunoSEQ multiplex PCR; TCRdb's copy has only in-frame clones and lacks some. The sample has some 480,000 clones; 79% are singletons. CDR3 length: 20 amino acids. With 0 bases removed from V and 3 bases from J, the gap between germline ends came to 25 bases. CDR1 is LGHNA and CDR2 is YSLEER in the germline V gene. As regards this clone: The antigen remains unidentified.

The receptor was derived from a woman aged 40-49 years in good health. Some clones in this sample may be carry-over from other donors' samples. Input material: PBMCs. The chain uses TRBV4-3 and TRBJ2-3, with D perhaps matching TRBD1 (5 bases). The DNA of the CDR3 is TGCGCCAGCAGCCAAGATCTCCCCTTTATGGCTAGGGGTCGAACAGATACGCAGTATTTT. Protein: CASSQDLPFMARGRTDTQYF.